This is a list of T cell receptor beta chains from one sample in a study of cytomegalovirus exposure and HLA in healthy donors. Libraries were prepared by immunoSEQ multiplex PCR; TCRdb keeps only in-frame clonotypes and omits some of them. The sample yields around 64,000 clones, 85% to 90% seen once. The sequencing input was PBMCs. The receptor set was obtained from a woman between 25 and 40 years old in good health and CMV-seropositive. Each CDR3 is given with its conserved first and last residue. D genes are given only for firm matches. Clone size is given for some rows only: seen once, a few or many times, or a class if the clone is expanded.

size	V	J	D	CDR3	DNA
-	TRBV2	TRBJ2-7	TRBD2	CASSQGGSSYEQYF	TGTGCCAGCAGTCAGGGCGGGAGCTCCTACGAGCAGTACTTC
-	TRBV11-3	TRBJ2-2	TRBD1	CASSLQGARTGELFF	TGTGCCAGCAGCTTACAGGGGGCTCGTACCGGGGAGCTGTTTTTT
-	TRBV9	TRBJ1-2	TRBD1	CASSPRQGGTPDNYGYTF	TGTGCCAGCAGCCCAAGACAGGGGGGCACACCTGATAACTATGGCTACACCTTC
once	TRBV6-1	TRBJ2-5	TRBD1	CASSKDRVGRETQYF	TGTGCCAGCAGTAAGGACAGGGTGGGTAGGGAGACCCAGTACTTC
-	TRBV7-2	TRBJ1-5	TRBD1	CASSFQGVSSQPQHF	TGTGCCAGCAGCTTCCAGGGGGTTAGCAGTCAGCCCCAGCATTTT
-	TRBV7-9	TRBJ2-5	TRBD1	CASRPVGTVETQYF	TGTGCCAGCAGGCCAGTCGGGACAGTAGAGACCCAGTACTTC
-	TRBV5-1	TRBJ2-1	TRBD1	CASSLDRGGLVDNEQFF	TGCGCCAGCAGCTTGGACAGGGGTGGCTTGGTGGACAATGAGCAGTTCTTC
once	TRBV5-1	TRBJ2-2	TRBD1	CASSGTGNTGELFF	TGCGCCAGCAGCGGGACAGGGAACACCGGGGAGCTGTTTTTT
-	TRBV6-5	TRBJ2-2	TRBD2	CASSYGEGPNTGELFF	TGTGCCAGCAGTTATGGGGAGGGCCCGAACACCGGGGAGCTGTTTTTT
-	TRBV11-2	TRBJ2-1	TRBD2	CASSLVYGGSTYNEQFF	TGTGCCAGCAGCTTAGTCTATGGCGGGAGTACCTACAATGAGCAGTTCTTC
-	TRBV29-1	TRBJ2-5	-	CSVTRVRQETQYF	TGCAGCGTTACCAGGGTGAGGCAAGAGACCCAGTACTTC
-	TRBV7-6	TRBJ2-5	-	CASGLRGGTQYF	TGTGCCAGCGGATTGAGGGGGGGCACCCAGTACTTC
-	TRBV10-3	TRBJ2-3	-	CAISESADRPSTDTQYF	TGTGCCATCAGTGAGTCGGCGGACAGACCCAGCACAGATACGCAGTATTTT
few	TRBV25-1	TRBJ1-3	-	CASSLSSGNTIYF	TGTGCCAGCAGTCTGAGCTCTGGAAACACCATATATTTT
-	TRBV19	TRBJ2-7	TRBD2	CASSTGLASLYEQYF	TGTGCCAGTAGTACGGGACTAGCGAGTCTCTACGAGCAGTACTTC
-	TRBV5-3	TRBJ2-1	-	CARSLVVSYNEQFF	TGTGCCAGAAGCTTGGTAGTCTCCTACAATGAGCAGTTCTTC
-	TRBV5-1	TRBJ2-1	TRBD2	CASATGTSGRIGSYNEQFF	TGCGCCAGCGCGACCGGGACTAGCGGGAGGATCGGCTCCTACAATGAGCAGTTCTTC
-	TRBV6-5	TRBJ2-6	-	CASSYGGSGANVLTF	TGTGCCAGCAGTTACGGCGGGTCTGGGGCCAACGTCCTGACTTTC
-	TRBV2	TRBJ1-1	-	CASSLIRAFF	TGTGCCAGCAGCCTTATCCGGGCTTTCTTT
-	TRBV5-1	TRBJ2-5	TRBD2	CASSLSGSRVGETQYF	TGCGCCAGCAGTCTGAGCGGGAGTCGGGTGGGGGAGACCCAGTACTTC
once	TRBV11-2	TRBJ2-7	TRBD1	CASSYRDRGSYEQYF	TGTGCCAGCAGCTACCGGGACAGGGGTTCCTACGAGCAGTACTTC
few	TRBV5-4	TRBJ2-7	TRBD1	CASSLEAGGVYEQYF	TGTGCCAGCAGCTTGGAGGCAGGGGGTGTCTACGAGCAGTACTTC
few	TRBV6-1	TRBJ1-1	-	CASTPGGVNTEAFF	TGTGCCAGCACCCCGGGGGGGGTAAACACTGAAGCTTTCTTT
once	TRBV11-2	TRBJ1-4	TRBD1	CASSFLGTGKNEKLFF	TGTGCCAGCAGCTTCCTTGGGACAGGGAAGAATGAAAAACTGTTTTTT
-	TRBV21-1	TRBJ2-3	-	CASSNQTSRRSTDTQYF	TGTGCCAGCAGCAATCAGACTAGCAGAAGATCCACAGATACGCAGTATTTT
-	TRBV5-1	TRBJ2-7	-	CASSLASQGGEQYF	TGCGCCAGCAGCTTGGCCTCTCAGGGTGGCGAGCAGTACTTC
-	TRBV30	TRBJ1-3	-	CAWSLGNTIYF	TGTGCCTGGAGTCTCGGAAACACCATATATTTT
-	TRBV5-4	TRBJ1-2	-	CASSLDRGDYGYTF	TGTGCCAGCAGCTTGGATCGGGGAGACTATGGCTACACCTTC
-	TRBV9	TRBJ2-7	TRBD1	CASSGPRDRGDEQYF	TGTGCCAGCAGCGGCCCCCGGGACAGGGGTGACGAGCAGTACTTC
-	TRBV4-2	TRBJ2-1	TRBD2	CASSSPGWTSGRNEQFF	TGTGCCAGCAGCTCCCCGGGTTGGACTAGCGGGAGGAATGAGCAGTTCTTC
-	TRBV9	TRBJ1-2	TRBD1	CASSVGTGSNYGYTF	TGTGCCAGCAGCGTAGGGACAGGTTCGAACTATGGCTACACCTTC
-	TRBV6-5	TRBJ1-3	-	CASSFRFSYSGNTIYF	TGTGCCAGCAGTTTCCGCTTTAGCTACTCTGGAAACACCATATATTTT
-	TRBV30	TRBJ1-1	-	CAWSPDMMNTEAFF	TGTGCCTGGAGTCCAGATATGATGAACACTGAAGCTTTCTTT
once	TRBV9	TRBJ2-3	TRBD2	CASSVEGRTSGDTQYF	TGTGCCAGCAGCGTAGAGGGGCGCACTAGCGGGGATACGCAGTATTTT
-	TRBV27	TRBJ2-1	-	CASSSKRARNEQFF	TGTGCCAGCAGTTCCAAGCGGGCGCGCAATGAGCAGTTCTTC
-	TRBV7-6	TRBJ2-7	-	CASSLASSYEQYF	TGTGCCAGCAGCTTAGCGTCTTCCTACGAGCAGTACTTC
-	TRBV18	TRBJ2-7	-	CASSSSDSREQYF	TGTGCCAGCTCTTCCTCAGACAGTCGCGAGCAGTACTTC
-	TRBV29-1	TRBJ2-1	TRBD2	CSAPGLAVTTPLYNEQFF	TGCAGCGCACCGGGACTAGCGGTTACAACCCCTCTCTACAATGAGCAGTTCTTC
-	TRBV6-1	TRBJ1-4	-	CASSQGRDNEKLFF	TGTGCCAGCAGTCAGGGGAGGGATAATGAAAAACTGTTTTTT
-	TRBV7-2	TRBJ1-1	-	CASSLARGGEAFF	TGTGCCAGCAGCTTAGCGCGAGGAGGGGAAGCTTTCTTT
-	TRBV7-8	TRBJ2-5	TRBD1	CASSLPGGPDGTQYF	TGTGCCAGCAGCTTACCAGGGGGCCCTGATGGGACCCAGTACTTC
-	TRBV21-1	TRBJ1-2	-	CASSKDGTDARHTNYGYTF	TGTGCCAGCAGCAAAGATGGGACAGACGCCCGGCATACTAACTATGGCTACACCTTC
few	TRBV28	TRBJ2-5	-	CASSNRQERSQYF	TGTGCCAGCAGTAATCGACAGGAACGGTCCCAGTACTTC
-	TRBV2	TRBJ2-1	TRBD2	CASGPGAGLHEQFF	TGTGCCAGCGGGCCGGGAGCGGGACTCCATGAGCAGTTCTTC
-	TRBV27	TRBJ1-5	-	CASRVDYSNQPQHF	TGTGCCAGCAGGGTGGACTATAGCAATCAGCCCCAGCATTTT
-	TRBV19	TRBJ2-7	-	CASSMESSYEQYF	TGTGCCAGTAGTATGGAGAGCTCCTACGAGCAGTACTTC
-	TRBV5-5	TRBJ2-7	-	CASKARGREQYF	TGTGCCAGCAAGGCCAGGGGACGAGAGCAGTACTTC
-	TRBV11-2	TRBJ2-3	TRBD1	CASSLGTERRTDTQYF	TGTGCCAGCAGCCTGGGGACAGAGAGACGGACAGATACGCAGTATTTT